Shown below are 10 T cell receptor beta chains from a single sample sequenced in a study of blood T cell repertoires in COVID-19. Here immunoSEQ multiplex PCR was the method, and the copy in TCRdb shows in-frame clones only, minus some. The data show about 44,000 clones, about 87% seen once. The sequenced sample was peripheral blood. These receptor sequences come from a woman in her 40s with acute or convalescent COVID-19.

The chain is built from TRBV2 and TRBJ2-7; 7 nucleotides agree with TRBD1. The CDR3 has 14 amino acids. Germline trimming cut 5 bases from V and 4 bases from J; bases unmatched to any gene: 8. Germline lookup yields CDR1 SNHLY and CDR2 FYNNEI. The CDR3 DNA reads TGTGCCAGCAGTATCACAGGGGAGTTGTACGAGCAGTACTTC. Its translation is CASSITGELYEQYF.

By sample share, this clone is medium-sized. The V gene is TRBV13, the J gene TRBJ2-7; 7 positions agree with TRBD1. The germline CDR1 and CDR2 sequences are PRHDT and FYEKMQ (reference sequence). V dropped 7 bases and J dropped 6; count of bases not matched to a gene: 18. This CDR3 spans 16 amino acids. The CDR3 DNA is TGTGCCAGCAAAGTCGTCTTGGACAGGCTGACCTTCGAGCAGTACTTC. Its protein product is CASKVVLDRLTFEQYF.

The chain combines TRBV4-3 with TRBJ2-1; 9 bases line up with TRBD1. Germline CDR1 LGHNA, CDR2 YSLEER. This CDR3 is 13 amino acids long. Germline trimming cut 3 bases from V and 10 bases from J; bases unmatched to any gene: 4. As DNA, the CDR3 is TGCGCCAGCAGCCAGGGACAGGGCTGGGAGCAGTTCTTC. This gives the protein CASSQGQGWEQFF.

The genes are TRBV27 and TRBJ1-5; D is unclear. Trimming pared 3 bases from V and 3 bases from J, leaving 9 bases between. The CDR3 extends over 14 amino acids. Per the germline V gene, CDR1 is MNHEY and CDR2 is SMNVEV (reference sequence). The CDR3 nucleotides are TGTGCCAGCAGTTTTCGCGGGTTCAATCAGCCCCAGCATTTT. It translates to CASSFRGFNQPQHF.

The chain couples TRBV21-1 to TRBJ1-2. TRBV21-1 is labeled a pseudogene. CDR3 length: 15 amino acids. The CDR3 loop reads CASNPGGPPDLGYTF. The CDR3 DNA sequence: TGTGCCAGCAACCCCGGGGGGCCCCCTGATCTTGGCTACACCTTC.

The chain's CDR3 is CASSPRDRGIDEQFF. CDR3 nucleotides: TGTGCCAGCAGCCCCCGGGACAGGGGAATCGATGAGCAGTTCTTC. The V gene is TRBV3-1 (or the pseudogene TRBV3-2), the J gene TRBJ2-1; 10 nucleotides match TRBD1. Germline lookup yields CDR1 LGHDT and CDR2 YNNKEL (reference sequence). V lost 4 bases and J lost 8; bases outside the gene matches: 8. The CDR3 extends over 15 amino acids.

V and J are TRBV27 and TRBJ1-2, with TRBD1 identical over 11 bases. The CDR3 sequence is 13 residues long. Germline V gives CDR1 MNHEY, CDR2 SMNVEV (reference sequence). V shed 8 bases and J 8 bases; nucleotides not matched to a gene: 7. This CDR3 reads CASVGQGAKGYTF. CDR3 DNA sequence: TGTGCCAGCGTCGGACAGGGGGCAAAAGGCTACACCTTC.

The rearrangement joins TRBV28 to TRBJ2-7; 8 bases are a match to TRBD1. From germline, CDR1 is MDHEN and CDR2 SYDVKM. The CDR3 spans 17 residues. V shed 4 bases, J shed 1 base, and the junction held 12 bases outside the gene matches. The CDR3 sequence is CASSSFGGQGFSYEQYF. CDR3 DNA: TGTGCCAGCAGTTCCTTCGGTGGACAGGGATTTTCCTACGAGCAGTACTTC.

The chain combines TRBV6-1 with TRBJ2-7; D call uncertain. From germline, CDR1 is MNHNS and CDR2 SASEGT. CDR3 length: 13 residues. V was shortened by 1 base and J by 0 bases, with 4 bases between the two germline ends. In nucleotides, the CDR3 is TGTGCCAGCAGTGAAGGGGCCTCCTACGAGCAGTACTTC. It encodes CASSEGASYEQYF.

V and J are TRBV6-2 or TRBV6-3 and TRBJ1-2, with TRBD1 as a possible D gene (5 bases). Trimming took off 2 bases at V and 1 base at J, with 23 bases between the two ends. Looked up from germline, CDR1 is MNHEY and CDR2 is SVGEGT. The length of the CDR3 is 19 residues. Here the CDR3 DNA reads TGTGCCAGCAGTTACCCCCTGGGGGGATCTCTGGGGCTTAACTATGGCTACACCTTC. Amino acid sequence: CASSYPLGGSLGLNYGYTF.